Below are 21 T cell receptor beta chains sequenced from a single sample in a study of human T cells and chemical hapten exposure. Unfractionated whole blood served as the source for total RNA extraction. TCRdb itself ran the 5' RACE reads through MiXCR, one entry per CDR3 protein. Among 130,000 or so distinct CDR3 sequences listed, roughly 4% were seen once. These receptors were obtained from a female donor in good health.

Ten or more counts support this clonotype. The chain links TRBV9 to TRBJ1-2; unclear D gene. V was pared by 0 bases and J by 8 bases, with 8 bases between. Germline V gene lookup returns CDR1 SGDLS and CDR2 YYNGEE. There are 12 residues in the CDR3. CDR3 in DNA: TGTGCCAGCAGCGTAGGCCTTAGAGGCTACACCTTC. It is translated as CASSVGLRGYTF.

This clonotype was detected a few times. Its ends do not fully match the called genes, so a read error is possible. This chain links TRBV30 with TRBJ1-2, with D possibly matching TRBD1 (5 bases). Germline assignment: CDR1 GTSNPN and CDR2 SVGIG (reference sequence). The CDR3 contains 10 residues. CDR3 residues: CAGDRNGDTF. For the CDR3, the DNA is TGTGCCGGTGACAGAAATGGCGACACCTTC.

This chain connects TRBV6-1 to TRBJ1-1; D is perhaps TRBD1 (5 bases). Germline V lookup: CDR1 MNHNS, CDR2 SASEGT. Trimming took 7 bases from V and 0 from J, leaving 15 bases between them. CDR3 length equals 15 residues. CDR3 sequence reads: CASTHTGGLNTEAFF. In DNA form, the CDR3 reads TGTGCCAGCACCCATACGGGGGGGTTGAACACTGAAGCTTTCTTT.

The gene calls are TRBV6-2 or TRBV6-3 and TRBJ2-3; TRBD2 agrees at 11 bases. After removal of 2 bases from V and 0 bases from J, the junction contained 10 bases not matched to a gene. There are 19 residues in the CDR3. Germline V gene data show CDR1 as MNHEY and CDR2 as SVGEGT. The CDR3 DNA sequence: TGTGCCAGCAGTTACAATCACGGGACTAGCGGAGCTAGCACAGATACGCAGTATTTT. Translated, it gives CASSYNHGTSGASTDTQYF.

The V gene is TRBV4-2, the J gene TRBJ1-2, with a weak D call TRBD1 (6 bases). Germline assignment: CDR1 LGHNA and CDR2 YNFKEQ. The CDR3 is 22 amino acids. V lost 1 base and J lost 1, with 31 bases in between. This CDR3 is CASSQGSEDRGLGQNRNYGYTF. Here the CDR3 DNA reads TGTGCCAGCAGCCAAGGGTCAGAAGACCGAGGACTTGGACAGAACCGTAACTATGGCTACACCTTC.

The chain uses TRBV12-3 or TRBV12-4 and TRBJ2-7, with D maybe TRBD2 (7 bases). There are 16 residues in the CDR3. V was clipped by 7 bases and J by 6 bases, with 25 bases between them. DNA of the CDR3: TGTGCCAGCACCCAGTTAGGGGGGGGTGTTACTCTCGAGCAGTACTTC. Its protein product is CASTQLGGGVTLEQYF.

As to this clonotype: Just one base apart from a much larger clone, this may be a read error. The chain recombines TRBV4-2 with TRBJ2-3; the D is unclear. Germline assignment: CDR1 LGHNA and CDR2 YNFKEQ. CDR3 size: 14 residues. The V gene lost 6 bases and the J gene lost 6 bases, with 16 bases spanning the gap. For the CDR3, the DNA is TGTGCCAGCAGACAAAGGCCGGCTCGCGATACGCAGTATTTT. It translates to CASRQRPARDTQYF.

This clonotype was seen at least ten times. This rearrangement joins TRBV3-1 to TRBJ1-1, with a possible D match to TRBD1 (5 bases). The V gene lost 4 bases and the J gene lost 3 bases, with 9 bases spanning the gap. Germline V lookup: CDR1 LGHDT, CDR2 YNNKEL (reference sequence). CDR3 length: 13 amino acids. The CDR3 reads CASSLGVDTEAFF. DNA of the CDR3: TGTGCCAGCAGCCTAGGGGTGGACACTGAAGCTTTCTTT.

This clonotype was found many times. The genes are TRBV6-6 and TRBJ1-4; the D gene is possibly TRBD1 (6 bases). CDR3 length: 17 residues. Germline CDR1 and CDR2: MNHNY and SVGAGI (reference sequence). The V end was cut by 3 bases, the J end by 3 bases, with 17 bases between. The CDR3 nucleotides read TGTGCCAGCAGTTATGGTCAGGGGAATCCGGCTAATGAAAAACTGTTTTTT. Its translation is CASSYGQGNPANEKLFF.

This clonotype was seen many times. Germline is not matched at one junction end, which may reflect a read error. This chain connects TRBV7-7 to TRBJ2-1, with 8 bases lining up with TRBD2. Germline V gene sequence: CDR1 SSHAT, CDR2 FNYEAQ (reference sequence). The CDR3 totals 14 residues. This CDR3 reads CASSLSGRYNEQFF. The CDR3 nucleotides read TGTGCTAGCAGCTTGAGCGGGAGATACAATGAGCAGTTCTTC.

Ten or more counts support this clonotype. V is TRBV4-2 and J is TRBJ1-6; D is unclear. The CDR3 is 17 residues long. Germline CDR1 reads LGHNA; CDR2 reads YNFKEQ. V was clipped by 0 bases and J by 2 bases, with 11 bases between them. The CDR3 coding sequence is TGTGCCAGCAGCCAAGAAGGTAGTACAGCCTATAATTCACCCCTCCACTTT. Its translation: CASSQEGSTAYNSPLHF.

This clonotype came up a few times. The chain links TRBV6-2 or TRBV6-3 to TRBJ2-7; 9 nucleotides agree with TRBD2. V was pared by 6 bases and J by 2 bases, with 11 bases of the junction left unmatched. The length of the CDR3 is 16 residues. Looked up from germline, CDR1 is MNHEY and CDR2 is SVGEGT. In DNA, the CDR3 is TGTGCCAGCAGCATACTACCGGGACTAGCTCCCTACGAGCAGTACTTC. This codes for CASSILPGLAPYEQYF.

This clonotype was seen repeatedly, ten times or more. The chain recombines TRBV2 with TRBJ1-2; TRBD1 is a possible D gene (5 bases). Germline CDR1 SNHLY, CDR2 FYNNEI. Between the trimmed V and J ends, which lost 3 bases and 3 bases, there was a span of 8 bases. This CDR3 is 13 amino acids long. CDR3 residues: CASSDGGYYGYTF. CDR3 coding DNA: TGTGCCAGCAGTGACGGGGGGTACTATGGCTACACCTTC.

This clonotype was seen many times. The rearrangement joins TRBV3-1 to TRBJ1-1; TRBD1 is a possible D gene (5 bases). The V gene lost 2 bases and the J gene lost 2 bases, with 9 bases spanning the gap. Germline V CDR1 and CDR2: LGHDT, YNNKEL (reference sequence). CDR3 size: 14 residues. This CDR3 reads CASSQWGPNTEAFF. CDR3 sequence (DNA): TGTGCCAGCAGCCAATGGGGACCTAACACTGAAGCTTTCTTT.

The V and J genes are TRBV3-1 and TRBJ1-5, with 7 positions matching TRBD1. J was trimmed by 5 bases and V by 5 bases; bases with no gene match: 3. CDR1 is LGHDT, CDR2 YNNKEL, per germline (reference sequence). The CDR3 totals 13 residues. Here the CDR3 reads CASSGTDHQPQHF. CDR3 coding DNA: TGTGCCAGCAGCGGGACAGATCATCAGCCCCAGCATTTT.

This clonotype has at least ten counts. V usage is TRBV9 and J usage is TRBJ2-3; D unclear. This CDR3 is 14 amino acids long. From germline, CDR1 is SGDLS and CDR2 YYNGEE. With 0 bases removed from V and 2 bases from J, the gap between germline ends came to 7 bases. The CDR3 protein is CASSVVGNTDTQYF. In nucleotides, the CDR3 is TGTGCCAGCAGCGTAGTAGGGAACACAGATACGCAGTATTTT.

This rearrangement joins TRBV10-3 to TRBJ2-3; 7 nucleotides match TRBD1. The CDR3 runs 16 residues. The V segment lost 2 bases and the J segment 6 bases; nucleotides outside the gene matches: 11. Per germline, CDR1 ENHRY and CDR2 SYGVKD. The CDR3 region has the DNA TGTGCCATCAGTGAGCCCACCGACAGGGTGCTGGATACGCAGTATTTT. It translates to CAISEPTDRVLDTQYF.

There are many counts of this clonotype. This chain links TRBV7-2 with TRBJ1-2; tentatively, D is TRBD1 (5 bases). Trimming shortened V by 0 bases and J by 2 bases, and 7 bases separated the two germline ends. The V gene's germline CDR1 is SGHTA and CDR2 FQGNSA. CDR3 length: 14 amino acids. This CDR3 reads CASSLARGNYGYTF. The CDR3, as DNA: TGTGCCAGCAGCTTAGCTCGGGGGAACTATGGCTACACCTTC.

This clonotype occurred many times. The chain combines TRBV12-3 or TRBV12-4 with TRBJ1-2; no firm D call. Deletions cut 6 bases from V and 8 bases from J, with 16 bases between. CDR3 length: 13 amino acids. The CDR3 region is CASSPSTPGGYTF. CDR3 bases: TGTGCCAGCAGCCCTTCTACTCCCGGGGGCTACACCTTC.

This clonotype was seen many times. The rearrangement joins TRBV5-1 to TRBJ1-2, with TRBD1 as a possible D gene (5 bases). Trimming took 1 base from V and 8 from J, leaving 12 bases between them. Germline V gives CDR1 SGHRS, CDR2 YFSETQ. The CDR3 spans 13 residues. The DNA for the CDR3 is TGCGCCAGCAGCTTGCAGGGTATGGAAGGCTACACCTTC. It codes for CASSLQGMEGYTF.

Comments on this clonotype: This may come from a read error, since a much larger clone is one base off. V usage is TRBV24-1 and J usage is TRBJ1-2; D not resolved. The length of the CDR3 is 12 residues. Germline V CDR1 and CDR2: KGHDR, SFDVKD. CDR3: CATSDWNYGDTF. In nucleotides, the CDR3 is TGTGCCACCAGTGATTGGAACTATGGCGACACCTTC.